This passage covers 5 T cell receptor beta chains from one sample sequenced in a study of OX40 agonist ivuxolimab in advanced cancers. Here immunoSEQ multiplex PCR was the method, and the copy in TCRdb shows in-frame clones only, minus some. The sample has tens of thousands of clones, just over 85% seen once. This specimen was CD4+ or CD8+ T cells sorted from blood, taken in a trial of the OX40 agonist ivuxolimab. These receptors came from an adult with an advanced solid tumor such as melanoma, head and neck, liver or kidney cancer.

DNA of the CDR3: TGTGCCAGCAGTGAGGATTGGGACAGGGACAACTACGAGCAGTACTTC. As protein: CASSEDWDRDNYEQYF. The chain combines TRBV2 with TRBJ2-7, with 9 positions matching TRBD1. Germline V CDR1 and CDR2: SNHLY, FYNNEI. The CDR3 is 16 amino acids. Trimming cost V 3 bases and J 3 bases; bases outside gene matches: 9.

The J gene is TRBJ1-2, the V gene TRBV18, with D maybe TRBD1 (5 bases). Germline values: CDR1 KGHSH, CDR2 LQKENI. The CDR3 totals 13 residues. V lost 2 bases and J 3 bases, leaving 7 bases between the germline ends. CDR3 in amino acids: CASSPAGYYGYTF. The CDR3 DNA sequence: TGTGCCAGCTCACCAGCAGGGTACTATGGCTACACCTTC.

This clone has more than one count but fewer than ten. The chain recombines TRBV10-1 with TRBJ1-5, with 9 bases fitting TRBD1. The CDR3 length is 16 residues. In germline, CDR1 is WNHNN, CDR2 SYGVQD (reference sequence). V was clipped by 2 bases and J by 0 bases; unmatched bases: 2. The CDR3 spells CASSEDRGDSNQPQHF. The CDR3 DNA follows: TGCGCCAGCAGTGAGGACAGGGGGGATAGCAATCAGCCCCAGCATTTT.

J is TRBJ2-2 and V is TRBV6-1; D call uncertain. CDR1 and CDR2 from the germline V gene are MNHNS and SASEGT. The CDR3 sequence is 15 residues long. V was clipped by 0 bases and J by 1 base, with 6 bases between them. CDR3 region: CASSEAAGNTGELFF. The CDR3 nucleotides read TGTGCCAGCAGTGAAGCGGCAGGGAACACCGGGGAGCTGTTTTTT.

The chain links TRBV19 to TRBJ1-3, with unresolved D. Germline V gives CDR1 LNHDA, CDR2 SQIVND (reference sequence). This CDR3 is built from 13 residues. The V end lost 3 bases, the J end lost 4 bases, and 7 bases lay between the germline ends. This CDR3 reads CASSIGWGNTIYF. For the CDR3, the DNA is TGTGCCAGTAGTATTGGGTGGGGAAACACCATATATTTT.